This entry lists 4 T cell receptor beta chains sequenced from one sample in a study of T cell responses to AZD1222 COVID-19 vaccine (dated by TCRdb to the early 2020s). The time point label here, explained by the study, means: baseline before first vaccination. Preparation of the library involved the immunoSEQ multiplex PCR assay. Not all clones reach the TCRdb copy of this immuneACCESS table, which keeps in-frame sequences only. Checked studies attribute under half of the gap to unresolved V genes and leave the rest unexplained. The sample has around 80,000 clones on record, about 84% of them singletons. Of the sample, 8.7% falls within the top ten clones. This specimen was peripheral blood, taken on day 0 of AZD1222 vaccination. The receptors were gathered from an adult in good health.

This clone appeared once. The CDR3 reads CASSRYFGTGQDYNSPLHF. The CDR3 DNA sequence: TGTGCCAGCAGCAGATACTTCGGGACAGGGCAGGATTATAATTCACCCCTCCACTTT. The chain has TRBV5-6 and TRBJ1-6, with 9 bases that match TRBD1. CDR1 and CDR2 (germline): SGHDT, YYEEEE. J was trimmed by 4 bases and V by 4 bases; bases with no gene match: 15. The CDR3 is 19 residues long. The whole variable domain, remainder taken from reference TRBV5-6 and TRBJ1-6, is DAGVTQSPTHLIKTRGQQVTLRCSPKSGHDTVSWYQQALGQGPQFIFQYYEEEERQRGNFPDRFSGHQFPNYSSELNVNALLLGDSALYLCASSRYFGTGQDYNSPLHFGNGTRLTVT.

This clone was counted a few times. The rearrangement links TRBV6-5 to TRBJ2-4; D might be TRBD2 (5 bases). The CDR3 covers 14 residues. With 6 bases removed from V and 6 bases from J, the gap between germline ends came to 15 bases. Germline V gene data show CDR1 as MNHEY and CDR2 as SVGAGI. The CDR3 DNA is TGTGCCAGCAGGGCCGAACCCAGCGGAAACATTCAGTACTTC. It specifies CASRAEPSGNIQYF.

This clone showed up just once. This chain uses TRBV12-5 with TRBJ1-5; D gene ambiguous. The germline V and J ends were trimmed by 5 bases and 1 base, with 3 bases remaining between them. The CDR3 sequence is 12 residues long. From germline, CDR1 is LGHNT and CDR2 FRNRAP. CDR3 sequence: CASGGSNQPQHF. CDR3 coding DNA: TGTGCTAGTGGTGGCAGCAATCAGCCCCAGCATTTT.

V and J are TRBV2 and TRBJ1-2; D may be TRBD1 (5 bases). Germline-derived CDR1 and CDR2 are SNHLY and FYNNEI. The CDR3 is made up of 11 amino acids. The V end was cut by 10 bases, the J end by 1 base, with 7 bases between. The CDR3 DNA is TGTGCCACAGGGAATAACTATGGCTACACCTTC. Protein: CATGNNYGYTF.